This T cell receptor (beta chain) is from a study of cytomegalovirus exposure and HLA in healthy donors. Study observations and caveats: Looking again later, the authors saw that most CMV-associated TCR beta chains seemed HLA-restricted.

The PCR employed 60 Vbeta primers together with 13 Jbeta primers. The data were produced by immunoSEQ multiplex PCR, yet TCRdb's version contains in-frame clones alone and is incomplete. Here the sample spans approximately 200,000 clones, 65% to 75% being singletons. Notes on this clone: The antigen is not known.

The origin of this receptor is a man under 40 in good health and CMV-seropositive. Sequenced input: PBMCs.

The CDR3 DNA sequence: TGCGCCAGCAGCCAAGATCCGACAGGGGGAAGCTACACCTTC. It yields the protein CASSQDPTGGSYTF. J is TRBJ1-2 and V is TRBV4-1; 9 bases agree with TRBD1. Looked up from germline, CDR1 is MGHRA and CDR2 is YSYEKL. With V trimmed by 0 bases and J by 9 bases, 5 bases remained unmatched. This CDR3 is built from 14 residues.